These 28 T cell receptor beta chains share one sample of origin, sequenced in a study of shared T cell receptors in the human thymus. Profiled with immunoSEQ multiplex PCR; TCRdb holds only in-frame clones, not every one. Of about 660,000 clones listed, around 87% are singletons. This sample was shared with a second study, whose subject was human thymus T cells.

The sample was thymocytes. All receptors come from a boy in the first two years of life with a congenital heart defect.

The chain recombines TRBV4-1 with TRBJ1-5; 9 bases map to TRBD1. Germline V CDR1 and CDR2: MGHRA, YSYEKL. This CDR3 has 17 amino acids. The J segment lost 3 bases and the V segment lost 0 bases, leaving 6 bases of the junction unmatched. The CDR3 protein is CASSQESGTGINQPQHF. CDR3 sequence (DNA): TGCGCCAGCAGCCAAGAATCCGGGACAGGGATCAATCAGCCCCAGCATTTT.

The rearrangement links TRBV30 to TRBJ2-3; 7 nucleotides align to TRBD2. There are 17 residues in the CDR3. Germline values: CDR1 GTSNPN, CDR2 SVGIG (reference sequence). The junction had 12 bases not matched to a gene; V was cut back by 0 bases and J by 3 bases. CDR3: CAWSVQVGLAETDTQYF. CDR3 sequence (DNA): TGTGCCTGGAGTGTACAGGTGGGGCTAGCGGAGACAGATACGCAGTATTTT. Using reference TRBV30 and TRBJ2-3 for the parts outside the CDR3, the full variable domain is SQTIHQWPATLVQPVGSPLSLECTVEGTSNPNLYWYRQAAGRGLQLLFYSVGIGQISSEVPQNLSASRPQDRQFILSSKKLLLSDSGFYLCAWSVQVGLAETDTQYFGPGTRLTVL.

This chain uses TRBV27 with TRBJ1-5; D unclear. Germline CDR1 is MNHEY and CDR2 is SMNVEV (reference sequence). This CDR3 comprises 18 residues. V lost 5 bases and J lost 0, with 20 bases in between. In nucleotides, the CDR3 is TGTGCCAGCAGTCCGATACCGGCGGCAATGAATAGCAATCAGCCCCAGCATTTT. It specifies CASSPIPAAMNSNQPQHF.

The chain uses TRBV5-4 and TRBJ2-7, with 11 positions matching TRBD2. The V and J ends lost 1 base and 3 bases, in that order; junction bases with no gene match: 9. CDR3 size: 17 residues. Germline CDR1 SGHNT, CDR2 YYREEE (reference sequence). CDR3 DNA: TGTGCCAGCAGCTTGAGAGTAGCGGGAGGGCCAATCTACGAGCAGTACTTC. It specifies CASSLRVAGGPIYEQYF. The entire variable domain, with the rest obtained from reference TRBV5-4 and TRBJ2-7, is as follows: ETGVTQSPTHLIKTRGQQVTLRCSSQSGHNTVSWYQQALGQGPQFIFQYYREEENGRGNFPPRFSGLQFPNYSSELNVNALELDDSALYLCASSLRVAGGPIYEQYFGPGTRLTVT.

The CDR3 sequence is CASSQGLAGPKDYEQYF. DNA of the CDR3: TGTGCCAGCAGCCAAGGTCTAGCGGGGCCCAAAGATTACGAGCAGTACTTC. This rearrangement joins TRBV14 to TRBJ2-7; 9 bases map to TRBD2. V trimming: 1 base; J trimming: 4 bases; junction bases outside the gene matches: 11. CDR3 size: 17 residues. The germline gives CDR1 SGHDN, CDR2 FVKESK.

The CDR3 DNA follows: TGTGCCAGCAGTGCACGAGTAACCATTCAGTACTTC. Residues: CASSARVTIQYF. The chain carries TRBV2 and TRBJ2-4; D is ambiguous. V lost 4 bases and J lost 9, with 10 bases in between. The CDR3 runs to 12 residues. CDR1 and CDR2 (germline): SNHLY, FYNNEI. Full variable domain (remainder filled in from reference TRBV2 and TRBJ2-4): EPEVTQTPSHQVTQMGQEVILRCVPISNHLYFYWYRQILGQKVEFLVSFYNNEISEKSEIFDDQFSVERPDGSNFTLKIRSTKLEDSAMYFCASSARVTIQYFGAGTRLSVL.

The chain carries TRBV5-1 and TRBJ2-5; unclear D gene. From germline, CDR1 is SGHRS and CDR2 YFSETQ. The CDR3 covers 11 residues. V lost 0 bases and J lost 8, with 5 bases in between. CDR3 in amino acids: CASSLANTQYF. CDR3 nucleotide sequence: TGCGCCAGCAGCTTGGCTAATACCCAGTACTTC. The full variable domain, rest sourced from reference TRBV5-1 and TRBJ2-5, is KAGVTQTPRYLIKTRGQQVTLSCSPISGHRSVSWYQQTPGQGLQFLFEYFSETQRNKGNFPGRFSGRQFSNSRSEMNVSTLELGDSALYLCASSLANTQYFGPGTRLLVL.

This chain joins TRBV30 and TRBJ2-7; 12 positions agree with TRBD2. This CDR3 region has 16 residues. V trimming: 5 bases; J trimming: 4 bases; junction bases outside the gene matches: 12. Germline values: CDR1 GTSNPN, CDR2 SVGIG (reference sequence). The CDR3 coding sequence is TGTGCCTGGTGTAAACCTACTAGCGGGAGGTTGTACGAGCAGTACTTC. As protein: CAWCKPTSGRLYEQYF.

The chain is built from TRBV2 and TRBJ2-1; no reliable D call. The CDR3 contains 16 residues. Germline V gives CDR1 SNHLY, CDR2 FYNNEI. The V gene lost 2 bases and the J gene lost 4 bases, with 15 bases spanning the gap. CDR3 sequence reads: CASSETKSVPYNEQFF. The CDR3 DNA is TGTGCCAGCAGTGAAACAAAATCCGTACCATACAATGAGCAGTTCTTC.

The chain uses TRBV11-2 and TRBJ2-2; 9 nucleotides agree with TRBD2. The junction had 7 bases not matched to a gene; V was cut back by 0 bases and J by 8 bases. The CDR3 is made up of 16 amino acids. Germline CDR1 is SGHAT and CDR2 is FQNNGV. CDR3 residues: CASSLEVPSGTGELFF. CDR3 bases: TGTGCCAGCAGCTTAGAAGTGCCTAGCGGGACTGGGGAGCTGTTTTTT.

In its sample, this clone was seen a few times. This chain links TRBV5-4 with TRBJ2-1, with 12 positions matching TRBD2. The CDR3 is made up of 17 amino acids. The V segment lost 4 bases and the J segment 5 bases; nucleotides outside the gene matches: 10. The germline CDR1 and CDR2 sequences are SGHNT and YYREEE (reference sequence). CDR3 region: CASSPTRLAGADNEQFF. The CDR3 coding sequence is TGTGCCAGCAGCCCCACCCGACTAGCGGGAGCCGACAATGAGCAGTTCTTC. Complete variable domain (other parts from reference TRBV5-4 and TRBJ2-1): ETGVTQSPTHLIKTRGQQVTLRCSSQSGHNTVSWYQQALGQGPQFIFQYYREEENGRGNFPPRFSGLQFPNYSSELNVNALELDDSALYLCASSPTRLAGADNEQFFGPGTRLTVL.

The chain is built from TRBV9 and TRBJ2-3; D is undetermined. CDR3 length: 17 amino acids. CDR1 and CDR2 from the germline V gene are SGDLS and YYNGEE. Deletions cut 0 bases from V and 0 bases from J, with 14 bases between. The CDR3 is CASSVANWADSTDTQYF. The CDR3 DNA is TGTGCCAGCAGCGTAGCGAATTGGGCTGATAGCACAGATACGCAGTATTTT.

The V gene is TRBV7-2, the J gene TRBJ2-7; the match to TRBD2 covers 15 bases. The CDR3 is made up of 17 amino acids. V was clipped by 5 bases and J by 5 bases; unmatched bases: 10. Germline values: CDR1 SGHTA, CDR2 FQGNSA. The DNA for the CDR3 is TGTGCCAGCAGCCCCCCGGGACTAGCGGGAGGAGAAAACGAGCAGTACTTC. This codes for CASSPPGLAGGENEQYF.

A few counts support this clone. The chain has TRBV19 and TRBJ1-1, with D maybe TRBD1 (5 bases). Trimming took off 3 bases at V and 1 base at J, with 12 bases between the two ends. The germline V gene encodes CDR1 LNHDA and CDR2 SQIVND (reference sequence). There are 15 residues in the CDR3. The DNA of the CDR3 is TGTGCCAGTAGTATTCGGGGGAATGCGAACACTGAAGCTTTCTTT. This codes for CASSIRGNANTEAFF.

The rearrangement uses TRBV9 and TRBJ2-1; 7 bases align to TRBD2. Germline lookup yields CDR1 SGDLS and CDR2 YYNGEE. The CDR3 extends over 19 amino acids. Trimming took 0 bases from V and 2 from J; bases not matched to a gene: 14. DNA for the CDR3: TGTGCCAGCAGCGTAGAAACATTTAGGGCTAGCGGACCCTACAATGAGCAGTTCTTC. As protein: CASSVETFRASGPYNEQFF.

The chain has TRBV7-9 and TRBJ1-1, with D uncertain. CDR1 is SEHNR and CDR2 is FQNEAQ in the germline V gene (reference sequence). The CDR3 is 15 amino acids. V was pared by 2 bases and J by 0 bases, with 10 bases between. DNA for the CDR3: TGTGCCAGCAGCTTACCAACGGGGATGAACACTGAAGCTTTCTTT. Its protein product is CASSLPTGMNTEAFF.

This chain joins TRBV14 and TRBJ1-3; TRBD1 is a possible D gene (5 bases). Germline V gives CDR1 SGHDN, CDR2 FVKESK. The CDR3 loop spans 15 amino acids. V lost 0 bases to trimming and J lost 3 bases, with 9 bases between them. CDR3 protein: CASSQEGGDGNTIYF. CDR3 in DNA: TGTGCCAGCAGCCAAGAGGGGGGGGATGGAAACACCATATATTTT.

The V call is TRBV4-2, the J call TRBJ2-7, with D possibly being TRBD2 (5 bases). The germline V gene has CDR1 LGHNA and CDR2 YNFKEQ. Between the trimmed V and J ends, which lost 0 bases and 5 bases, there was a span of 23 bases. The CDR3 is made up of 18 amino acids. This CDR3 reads CASSQERPTRVSADEQYF. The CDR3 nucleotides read TGTGCCAGCAGCCAAGAAAGGCCGACGAGGGTTTCGGCGGACGAGCAGTACTTC.

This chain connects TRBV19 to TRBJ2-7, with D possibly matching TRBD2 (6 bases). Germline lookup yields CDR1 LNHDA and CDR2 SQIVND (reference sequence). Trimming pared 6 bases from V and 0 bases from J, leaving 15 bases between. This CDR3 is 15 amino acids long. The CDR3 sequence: CASSSLASSSYEQYF. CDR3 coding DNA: TGTGCCAGTAGCAGTCTAGCGTCTAGCTCCTACGAGCAGTACTTC.

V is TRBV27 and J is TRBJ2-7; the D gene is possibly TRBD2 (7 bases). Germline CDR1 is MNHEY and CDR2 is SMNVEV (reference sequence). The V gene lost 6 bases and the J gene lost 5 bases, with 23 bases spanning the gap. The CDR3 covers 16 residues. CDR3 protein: CASSPPGGGRSNEQYF. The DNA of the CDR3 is TGTGCCAGCAGCCCCCCGGGGGGCGGGCGTAGCAACGAGCAGTACTTC.

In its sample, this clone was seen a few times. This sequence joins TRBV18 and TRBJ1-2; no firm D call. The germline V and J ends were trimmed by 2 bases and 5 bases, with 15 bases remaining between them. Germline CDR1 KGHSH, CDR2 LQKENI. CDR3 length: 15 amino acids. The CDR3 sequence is CASSPEYSRSYGYTF. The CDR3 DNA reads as TGTGCCAGCTCACCAGAATATAGCCGTTCTTATGGCTACACCTTC.

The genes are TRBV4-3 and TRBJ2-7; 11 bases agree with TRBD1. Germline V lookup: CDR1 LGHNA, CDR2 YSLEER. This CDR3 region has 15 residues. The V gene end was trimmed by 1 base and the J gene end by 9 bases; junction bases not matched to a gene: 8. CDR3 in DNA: TGCGCCAGCAGCCAAGTCGGGACAGGGGGAAGGGGGCAGTACTTC. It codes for CASSQVGTGGRGQYF.

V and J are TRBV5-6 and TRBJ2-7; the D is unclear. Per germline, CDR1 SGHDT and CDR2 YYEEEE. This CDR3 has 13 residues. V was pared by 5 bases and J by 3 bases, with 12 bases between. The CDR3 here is CASSQFGVYEQYF. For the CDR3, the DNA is TGTGCCAGCAGTCAATTCGGAGTCTACGAGCAGTACTTC.

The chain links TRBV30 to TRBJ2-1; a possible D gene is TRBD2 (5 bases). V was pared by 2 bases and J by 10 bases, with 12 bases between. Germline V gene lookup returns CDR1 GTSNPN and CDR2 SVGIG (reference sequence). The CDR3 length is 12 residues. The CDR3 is CAWSTKVAEQFF. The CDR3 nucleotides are TGTGCCTGGAGTACTAAGGTAGCGGAGCAGTTCTTC.

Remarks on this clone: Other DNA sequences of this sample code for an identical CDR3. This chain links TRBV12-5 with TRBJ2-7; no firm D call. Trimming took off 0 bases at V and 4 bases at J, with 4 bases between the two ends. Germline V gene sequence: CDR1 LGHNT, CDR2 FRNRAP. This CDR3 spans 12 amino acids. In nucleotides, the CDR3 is TGTGCTAGTGGTTTGGTATCGTACGAGCAGTACTTC. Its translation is CASGLVSYEQYF.

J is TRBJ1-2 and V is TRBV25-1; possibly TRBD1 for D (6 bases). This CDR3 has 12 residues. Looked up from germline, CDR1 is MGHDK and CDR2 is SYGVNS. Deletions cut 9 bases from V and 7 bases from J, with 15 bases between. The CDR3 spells CASRGRGCGYTF. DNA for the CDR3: TGTGCCAGTCGAGGCAGGGGTTGTGGCTACACCTTC.

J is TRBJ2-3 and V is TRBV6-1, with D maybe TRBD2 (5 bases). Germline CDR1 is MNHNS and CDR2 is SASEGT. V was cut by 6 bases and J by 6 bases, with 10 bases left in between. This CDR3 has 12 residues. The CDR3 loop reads CASRVSGDTQYF. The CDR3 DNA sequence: TGTGCCAGCAGGGTCTCGGGGGATACGCAGTATTTT.

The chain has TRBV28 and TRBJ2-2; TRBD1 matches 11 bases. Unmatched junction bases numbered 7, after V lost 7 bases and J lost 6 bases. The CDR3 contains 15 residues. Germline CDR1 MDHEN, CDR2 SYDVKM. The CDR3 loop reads CASNPGQGGAGELFF. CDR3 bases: TGTGCCAGCAACCCGGGACAGGGGGGCGCCGGGGAGCTGTTTTTT.